A selection of T cell receptor beta chains follows, all from one sample in a study of blood T cell repertoires in COVID-19. Profiling relied on immunoSEQ multiplex PCR, and the TCRdb table lists in-frame clones only, not all of them. The repertoire has under 400,000 clones, around 87% of them found once; the top ten carry more than 1.5%. The sample consisted of PBMCs or T cells enriched from blood (not recorded which). The origin of the receptors is a middle-aged man in a cohort exposed to, infected with or recovered from COVID-19 (not recorded which). The CDR3 runs from the conserved cysteine through the conserved F or W. D genes are given only for firm matches. Expanded clones get a size class; other rows say once, few or many, or leave the size out.

abundance | d_gene | j_gene | v_gene | CDR3aa | CDR3nt
. | . | TRBJ1-2 | TRBV27 | CASSTGTRGYTF | TGTGCCAGCAGCACCGGGACAAGAGGCTACACCTTC
. | TRBD1 | TRBJ2-7 | TRBV5-1 | CASSSGQGRVEGAEQYF | TGCGCCAGCAGCTCGGGACAGGGGCGAGTTGAAGGTGCCGAGCAGTACTTC
. | TRBD1 | TRBJ2-1 | TRBV7-3 | CASSVRGGGSYNEQFF | TGTGCCAGCAGCGTAAGAGGGGGCGGCTCCTACAATGAGCAGTTCTTC
. | . | TRBJ2-1 | TRBV5-1 | CASSLAVVSDEQFF | TGCGCCAGCAGCTTGGCAGTGGTTAGCGATGAGCAGTTCTTC
few | TRBD1 | TRBJ1-6 | TRBV6-2/TRBV6-3 | CASSKWDRSNSPLHF | TGTGCCAGCAGTAAATGGGACAGGTCAAATTCACCCCTCCACTTT
. | TRBD2 | TRBJ2-2 | TRBV7-9 | CASSSSGSGDTGELFF | TGTGCCAGCAGCAGTAGCGGGAGTGGGGACACCGGGGAGCTGTTTTTT
. | TRBD1 | TRBJ1-1 | TRBV4-1 | CASSKGDRVGTEAFF | TGCGCCAGCAGCAAAGGAGACAGGGTCGGAACTGAAGCTTTCTTT
. | . | TRBJ2-1 | TRBV27 | CASSLTTVRGINEQFF | TGTGCCAGCAGTTTAACCACGGTGCGAGGGATTAATGAGCAGTTCTTC
few | . | TRBJ1-4 | TRBV7-8 | CASGTDEKLFF | TGTGCCAGCGGGACTGATGAAAAACTGTTTTTT
. | . | TRBJ2-7 | TRBV18 | CASSLIKGDEQYF | TGTGCCAGCTCACTAATCAAGGGGGACGAGCAGTACTTC
. | TRBD1 | TRBJ1-2 | TRBV20-1 | CSASFTGTGDGYTF | TGCAGTGCTAGTTTTACGGGGACAGGGGATGGCTACACCTTC
. | TRBD2 | TRBJ2-7 | TRBV7-2 | CASSRAGGPHEQYF | TGTGCCAGCAGCAGAGCGGGAGGGCCCCACGAGCAGTACTTC
. | TRBD1 | TRBJ1-6 | TRBV6-5 | CASSDRGQSPLHF | TGTGCCAGCAGCGACAGGGGGCAATCACCCCTCCACTTT
. | TRBD1 | TRBJ1-1 | TRBV10-1 | CASRTGRNTEAFF | TGCGCCAGCAGGACAGGGCGGAACACTGAAGCTTTCTTT
. | . | TRBJ1-1 | TRBV7-8 | CASSFDSAYTEAFF | TGTGCCAGCAGCTTCGACAGTGCGTACACTGAAGCTTTCTTT
. | TRBD2 | TRBJ2-7 | TRBV5-4 | CASSLTSGAVEQYF | TGTGCCAGCAGCTTGACTAGCGGGGCCGTAGAGCAGTACTTC
. | . | TRBJ1-1 | TRBV11-2 | CASSAGLSTEAFF | TGTGCCAGCAGCGCTGGGCTGAGCACTGAAGCTTTCTTT
. | . | TRBJ2-1 | TRBV2 | CASSDPQGQYNEQFF | TGTGCCAGCAGTGATCCCCAGGGGCAGTACAATGAGCAGTTCTTC
. | TRBD2 | TRBJ2-7 | TRBV5-1 | CASSWAGASGNYEQYF | TGCGCCAGCAGCTGGGCCGGAGCTAGCGGGAACTACGAGCAGTACTTC